One sample yielded the 20 T cell receptor beta chains listed below, sequenced in a study of blood T cells in healthy people across ages. The authors ran a second PCR of roughly 6 to 12 cycles using a sample-barcoded 5' primer and a J-beta primer mix. TCRdb passed the 5' RACE reads through MiXCR, listing each CDR3 protein once. The sample records about 780,000 distinct CDR3 sequences, roughly 24% being singletons. The data also belong to a second study, concerning T cells of mothers and their children.

Sequencing was carried out using blood. Receptors originate from a boy aged 5-17 years in good health.

The table lists this clonotype with a few counts. The chain recombines TRBV3-1 with TRBJ2-5, with TRBD1 matching over 9 bases. This CDR3 region has 14 residues. CDR1 LGHDT and CDR2 YNNKEL come from the germline V gene (reference sequence). J was trimmed by 2 bases and V by 5 bases; bases with no gene match: 3. CDR3 bases: TGTGCCAGCAGCTCACAGGGGGCTCAAGAGACCCAGTACTTC. This translates into CASSSQGAQETQYF.

This clonotype was recorded at least ten times. The chain employs TRBV28 and TRBJ2-2, with D perhaps matching TRBD1 (5 bases). Germline V lookup: CDR1 MDHEN, CDR2 SYDVKM. Trimming took off 6 bases at V and 6 bases at J, with 14 bases between the two ends. The CDR3 loop spans 14 amino acids. For the CDR3, the DNA is TGTGCCAGCAGACTCTCAGGGATCCCCGGGGAGCTGTTTTTT. Translating gives CASRLSGIPGELFF.

This chain uses TRBV7-9 with TRBJ1-2; D gene ambiguous. The CDR3 spans 12 residues. Germline-derived CDR1 and CDR2 are SEHNR and FQNEAQ (reference sequence). V was pared by 2 bases and J by 7 bases, with 8 bases between. The CDR3 spells CASSLSDGGYTF. The CDR3 nucleotides are TGTGCCAGCAGCTTAAGCGATGGTGGCTACACCTTC.

V usage is TRBV20-1 and J usage is TRBJ2-3; no clear D. The CDR3 extends over 15 amino acids. Germline CDR1 and CDR2: DFQATT and SNEGSKA (reference sequence). V was shortened by 6 bases and J by 1 base, with 17 bases between the two germline ends. DNA of the CDR3: TGCAGTGCCGGAGCGCTAAACAGTGGCACAGATACGCAGTATTTT. Its translation: CSAGALNSGTDTQYF.

This clonotype was found a few times. This could be a read error, since a much larger clone is one nucleotide away. The chain recombines TRBV27 with TRBJ1-2; maybe TRBD1 (6 bases). Germline V gene sequence: CDR1 MNHEY, CDR2 SMNVEV (reference sequence). V lost 6 bases, J lost 4 bases, and 12 bases lay in between. CDR3 length: 13 amino acids. For the CDR3, the DNA is TGTGCCAGCAGCCCTCAGGGGATCTATGGCTACACCTTC. Encoded protein: CASSPQGIYGYTF.

The chain has TRBV28 and TRBJ1-1; D is unclear. Germline CDR1 MDHEN, CDR2 SYDVKM. Trimming shortened V by 5 bases and J by 1 base, and 14 bases separated the two germline ends. This CDR3 spans 15 amino acids. CDR3 residues: CASSQQATGNTEAFF. As DNA, the CDR3 is TGTGCCAGCAGTCAGCAGGCGACGGGGAACACTGAAGCTTTCTTT.

The CDR3 sequence is CSARLAGYTGELFF. Here the CDR3 DNA reads TGCAGTGCTCGTCTAGCGGGGTACACCGGGGAGCTGTTTTTT. The chain recombines TRBV20-1 with TRBJ2-2; the match to TRBD2 covers 9 bases. CDR1 and CDR2 from the germline V gene are DFQATT and SNEGSKA (reference sequence). There are 14 residues in the CDR3. Trimming took 5 bases from V and 3 from J; bases not matched to a gene: 4.

This clonotype was detected ten times or more. The rearrangement uses TRBV6-5 and TRBJ2-3; 12 bases agree with TRBD2. Germline values: CDR1 MNHEY, CDR2 SVGAGI. Trimming removed 0 bases from V and 3 bases from J; junction bases left unmatched: 4. This CDR3 is built from 17 residues. In nucleotides, the CDR3 is TGTGCCAGCAGTTACTCTCCTAGCGGGGGGGGAACAGATACGCAGTATTTT. Translation gives CASSYSPSGGGTDTQYF.

The J gene is TRBJ1-1, the V gene TRBV6-5, with a possible D match to TRBD1 (5 bases). The CDR3 extends over 15 amino acids. V was shortened by 4 bases and J by 1 base, with 13 bases between the two germline ends. CDR1 and CDR2 from the germline V gene are MNHEY and SVGAGI. The CDR3 sequence: CASSSLEGENTEAFF. CDR3 DNA sequence: TGTGCCAGCAGTTCCCTCGAAGGGGAGAACACTGAAGCTTTCTTT.

Many counts were recorded for this clonotype. The junction differs from germline at one of its ends, possibly a read error. V and J are TRBV6-6 and TRBJ1-1, with D tentatively TRBD1 (5 bases). The CDR3 consists of 13 residues. Germline values: CDR1 MNHNY, CDR2 SVGAGI (reference sequence). CDR3: CASSSRVNTEAFF. In nucleotides, the CDR3 is TGTGCCAGCAGTTCCAGGGTTAACACCGAAGCTTTCTTT.

This clonotype was seen more than once but under ten times. The chain joins TRBV4-2 to TRBJ2-7; 11 bases fit TRBD2. Germline V gene lookup returns CDR1 LGHNA and CDR2 YNFKEQ. V was clipped by 3 bases and J by 4 bases; unmatched bases: 2. This CDR3 has 14 amino acids. CDR3 protein: CASSHASGRYEQYF. The CDR3 nucleotides are TGTGCCAGCAGCCACGCTAGCGGGAGGTACGAGCAGTACTTC.

This clonotype has more than one count but fewer than ten. The chain links TRBV29-1 to TRBJ2-3; 7 bases fit TRBD2. Per the germline V gene, CDR1 is SQVTM and CDR2 is ANQGSEA. The junction had 12 bases not matched to a gene; V was cut back by 6 bases and J by 6 bases. The CDR3 runs to 14 residues. The CDR3 here is CSVQRGNRVDTQYF. CDR3 in DNA: TGCAGCGTCCAGCGGGGCAACCGGGTGGATACGCAGTATTTT.

This chain links TRBV21-1 with TRBJ2-7; the DNA was not used to check the table's D call, TRBD1. TRBV21-1 is labeled a pseudogene. This CDR3 contains 17 residues. The CDR3 DNA reads as TGTGCCAGCACCGGGACAGGGTGGACATCGTCTACCTACAAGCAGTACTTC. Protein: CASTGTGWTSSTYKQYF.

This clonotype was observed a handful of times. V is TRBV9 and J is TRBJ2-7, with 10 positions matching TRBD2. This CDR3 is built from 15 residues. V lost 0 bases to trimming and J lost 1 base; unmatched junction nucleotides: 1. From germline, CDR1 is SGDLS and CDR2 YYNGEE. CDR3 residues: CASSVGAGGSYEQYF. The DNA for the CDR3 is TGTGCCAGCAGCGTAGGAGCGGGGGGGTCCTACGAGCAGTACTTC.

Ten or more counts support this clonotype. The CDR3: CASSQDQGAQDEQFF. The CDR3 nucleotides read TGCGCCAGCAGCCAAGATCAGGGGGCGCAGGATGAGCAGTTCTTC. The V call is TRBV4-1, the J call TRBJ2-1; 8 nucleotides match TRBD1. This CDR3 comprises 15 residues. Germline CDR1 is MGHRA and CDR2 is YSYEKL. Germline trimming cut 0 bases from V and 8 bases from J; bases unmatched to any gene: 6.

The rearrangement uses TRBV9 and TRBJ2-1; the D gene is possibly TRBD2 (6 bases). The CDR3 covers 12 residues. In germline, CDR1 is SGDLS, CDR2 YYNGEE. Between the trimmed V and J ends, which lost 3 bases and 14 bases, there was a span of 15 bases. CDR3 DNA: TGTGCCAGCAGCGCTAGCGACCTGGCGGAGTTCTTC. Protein sequence: CASSASDLAEFF.

This chain connects TRBV12-3 or TRBV12-4 to TRBJ2-1, with TRBD2 matching over 8 bases. The V and J ends lost 4 bases and 2 bases, in that order; junction bases with no gene match: 4. The CDR3 sequence is 15 residues long. In DNA, the CDR3 is TGTGCCAGCAGTTCTAAGCGGGGGCCCTACAATGAGCAGTTCTTC. As protein: CASSSKRGPYNEQFF.

There are many counts of this clonotype. This rearrangement joins TRBV28 to TRBJ2-6; no clear D gene. The CDR3 is 21 amino acids. Germline V gene sequence: CDR1 MDHEN, CDR2 SYDVKM. V was cut by 4 bases and J by 0 bases, with 25 bases left in between. In DNA form, the CDR3 reads TGTGCCAGCAGTTCCTCACAGCTCATACCACCGACATTCTCTGGGGCCAACGTCCTGACTTTC. Translating gives CASSSSQLIPPTFSGANVLTF.

This clonotype was seen more than once but under ten times. The chain carries TRBV5-1 and TRBJ1-1; D is uncertain. Germline-derived CDR1 and CDR2 are SGHRS and YFSETQ. The CDR3 length is 12 residues. V shed 4 bases and J shed 8 bases, with 12 bases lying between them. CDR3 sequence: CASSPQIGEAFF. The CDR3 DNA sequence: TGCGCCAGCAGCCCACAAATTGGGGAAGCTTTCTTT.

The J gene is TRBJ2-5, the V gene TRBV7-9; 8 nucleotides align to TRBD1. The trim removed 3 bases at V and 5 bases at J, leaving 8 bases unmatched. The CDR3 loop spans 15 amino acids. Germline V gives CDR1 SEHNR, CDR2 FQNEAQ (reference sequence). Here the CDR3 DNA reads TGTGCCAGCAGCTTGGAGCAGGGGGCTTGGGAGACCCAGTACTTC. Its protein is CASSLEQGAWETQYF.